Following are 17 T cell receptor beta chains from one sample sequenced in a study of PD-L1 blockade in urothelial cancer. Time point meaning: peripheral blood 6 weeks after treatment start. Assay used: immunoSEQ multiplex PCR; TCRdb lists only in-frame clones, some missing. The sample contains 31,000 or so clones, 70% to 90% of which appear only once. This material consisted of PBMCs, taken around atezolizumab (anti-PD-L1) treatment. These receptors were taken from an elderly man with urothelial cancer.

The chain combines TRBV5-6 with TRBJ1-2; D not resolved. Trimming took 0 bases from V and 5 from J, leaving 5 bases between them. CDR1 is SGHDT and CDR2 is YYEEEE in the germline V gene. This CDR3 is built from 12 residues. CDR3 loop: CASSLARYGYTF. CDR3 DNA sequence: TGTGCCAGCAGCTTGGCCAGGTATGGCTACACCTTC.

This sequence joins TRBV30 and TRBJ2-3; D uncertain. Germline V gives CDR1 GTSNPN, CDR2 SVGIG (reference sequence). This CDR3 has 13 amino acids. V gave up 0 bases and J gave up 1 base, with 5 bases separating them. The CDR3 sequence is CAWSVGGTDTQYF. The CDR3, as DNA: TGTGCCTGGAGTGTGGGCGGCACAGATACGCAGTATTTT.

The chain combines TRBV4-1 with TRBJ2-7, with 13 bases lining up with TRBD2. With V trimmed by 1 base and J by 4 bases, 4 bases remained unmatched. The CDR3 loop spans 16 amino acids. CDR1 and CDR2 (germline): MGHRA, YSYEKL. The CDR3 nucleotides are TGCGCCAGCAGCCAAGGCGGACTAGCGGGAGCATACGAGCAGTACTTC. It codes for CASSQGGLAGAYEQYF.

The rearrangement joins TRBV28 to TRBJ1-4; TRBD1 is a possible D gene (5 bases). The CDR3 sequence is 14 residues long. Germline V gives CDR1 MDHEN, CDR2 SYDVKM. V gave up 5 bases and J gave up 7 bases, with 14 bases separating them. The CDR3 DNA reads as TGTGCCAGCAGTACCCTATCGGGGGGTGAAAAACTGTTTTTT. Protein: CASSTLSGGEKLFF.

The rearrangement joins TRBV27 to TRBJ2-7, with unresolved D. The V gene's germline CDR1 is MNHEY and CDR2 SMNVEV (reference sequence). The CDR3 extends over 14 amino acids. V was cut by 3 bases and J by 6 bases, with 15 bases left in between. The CDR3 region is CASSFGAGVGEQYF. DNA for the CDR3: TGTGCCAGCAGTTTTGGAGCCGGAGTGGGCGAGCAGTACTTC.

The chain employs TRBV11-2 and TRBJ1-1, with TRBD1 as a possible D gene (5 bases). Germline-derived CDR1 and CDR2 are SGHAT and FQNNGV. Trimming left V 5 bases short and J 8 bases short, with 12 bases between. The CDR3 spans 12 residues. The CDR3 is CASSLGSGEAFF. DNA for the CDR3: TGTGCCAGCAGCCTGGGATCAGGGGAAGCTTTCTTT. Full variable domain (remainder filled in from reference TRBV11-2 and TRBJ1-1): EAGVAQSPRYKIIEKRQSVAFWCNPISGHATLYWYQQILGQGPKLLIQFQNNGVVDDSQLPKDRFSAERLKGVDSTLKIQPAKLEDSAVYLCASSLGSGEAFFGQGTRLTVV.

This clone is judged medium-sized (0.01 to 0.1%). V and J are TRBV6-4 and TRBJ2-3; maybe TRBD2 (5 bases). Germline loops: CDR1 MRHNA, CDR2 SNTAGT. Trimming pared 3 bases from V and 2 bases from J, leaving 12 bases between. This CDR3 has 15 residues. The CDR3 DNA sequence: TGTGCCAGCAGTGAGAGGGAGACTGACACAGATACGCAGTATTTT. Translated, it gives CASSERETDTDTQYF.

This clone was detected once. The chain couples TRBV6-1 to TRBJ2-7; 11 positions agree with TRBD1. Germline V gene lookup returns CDR1 MNHNS and CDR2 SASEGT. The CDR3 sequence is 16 residues long. The V and J ends lost 0 bases and 2 bases, in that order; junction bases with no gene match: 3. The DNA of the CDR3 is TGTGCCAGCAGTGAAGCGAGGACAGGGGGCACCTACGAGCAGTACTTC. Protein product: CASSEARTGGTYEQYF.

CDR3 protein: CASSLSLRTSGYSYEQYF. The CDR3 nucleotides read TGTGCCAGCAGTTTATCCCTCCGAACTAGCGGATACTCCTACGAGCAGTACTTC. This chain uses TRBV27 with TRBJ2-7, with 8 bases matching TRBD2. In germline, CDR1 is MNHEY, CDR2 SMNVEV (reference sequence). V dropped 0 bases and J dropped 0; count of bases not matched to a gene: 10. The CDR3 sequence is 18 residues long.

The chain carries TRBV6-5 and TRBJ2-1, with 8 bases matching TRBD2. Unmatched junction bases numbered 4, after V lost 6 bases and J lost 0 bases. In germline, CDR1 is MNHEY, CDR2 SVGAGI. The CDR3 is 15 residues long. DNA of the CDR3: TGTGCCAGCAGACTAGCGGTAAGCTCCTACAATGAGCAGTTCTTC. Translating it yields CASRLAVSSYNEQFF.

The chain uses TRBV12-5 and TRBJ1-4; TRBD1 matches at 11 bases. V shed 0 bases and J 10 bases; nucleotides not matched to a gene: 1. CDR1 and CDR2 from the germline V gene are LGHNT and FRNRAP. The CDR3 spans 14 residues. CDR3 DNA sequence: TGTGCTAGTGGTTTGGTGGGACAGGGGGGAAAACTGTTTTTT. Its protein product is CASGLVGQGGKLFF.

The chain uses TRBV10-3 and TRBJ2-7; TRBD1 is a possible D gene (6 bases). This CDR3 is 11 amino acids long. V lost 9 bases to trimming and J lost 3 bases, with 9 bases between them. CDR1 is ENHRY and CDR2 is SYGVKD in the germline V gene. In DNA form, the CDR3 reads TGTGCCATGGGACAATTCTACGAGCAGTACTTC. Translated, it gives CAMGQFYEQYF.

This clone appeared a few times. The chain carries TRBV28 and TRBJ1-2; D might be TRBD1 (6 bases). V lost 7 bases and J lost 3, with 15 bases in between. The germline CDR1 and CDR2 sequences are MDHEN and SYDVKM. The CDR3 loop spans 14 amino acids. This chain's CDR3 is CASTQGSSYYGYTF. DNA of the CDR3: TGTGCCAGCACTCAGGGGTCGTCCTACTATGGCTACACCTTC.

The chain has TRBV18 and TRBJ2-3, with 7 bases aligning to TRBD2. The CDR3 is 16 amino acids. After removal of 1 base from V and 2 bases from J, the junction contained 6 bases not matched to a gene. Germline V gives CDR1 KGHSH, CDR2 LQKENI. CDR3 nucleotides: TGTGCCAGCTCACCACTCTTACTAGCGAACACAGATACGCAGTATTTT. Protein: CASSPLLLANTDTQYF. Using reference TRBV18 and TRBJ2-3 for the parts outside the CDR3, the full variable domain is NAGVMQNPRHLVRRRGQEARLRCSPMKGHSHVYWYRQLPEEGLKFMVYLQKENIIDESGMPKERFSAEFPKEGPSILRIQQVVRGDSAAYFCASSPLLLANTDTQYFGPGTRLTVL.

The rearrangement joins TRBV28 to TRBJ1-5; D is possibly TRBD1 (6 bases). The CDR3 loop spans 15 amino acids. The V gene lost 3 bases and the J gene lost 1 base, with 10 bases spanning the gap. CDR1 MDHEN and CDR2 SYDVKM come from the germline V gene. The CDR3 spells CASSFAGQSNQPQHF. The CDR3 DNA sequence: TGTGCCAGCAGTTTCGCCGGACAGAGCAATCAGCCCCAGCATTTT.

This clone is a singleton in its sample. The chain is built from TRBV30 and TRBJ2-3; D may be TRBD2 (6 bases). Trimming removed 0 bases at V and 2 bases at J, with 9 bases between. The CDR3 is made up of 14 amino acids. In germline, CDR1 is GTSNPN, CDR2 SVGIG (reference sequence). In DNA, the CDR3 is TGTGCCTGGAGTGTAGGAGGGGCCACAGATACGCAGTATTTT. Translated, it gives CAWSVGGATDTQYF.

The table lists this clone with a count of one. As DNA, the CDR3 is TGCGCCAGCAGCAACCCGACATCCTACAATGAGCAGTTCTTC. It encodes CASSNPTSYNEQFF. The V and J genes are TRBV4-1 and TRBJ2-1; unclear D gene. The CDR3 contains 14 residues. V lost 5 bases and J 1 base, leaving 9 bases between the germline ends. Looked up from germline, CDR1 is MGHRA and CDR2 is YSYEKL.